What follows describes a single TCR beta chain. Its specificity is unknown. The sample originates from a study of early T cells in non-severe SARS-CoV-2 infection. Study-level background: Sequenced material consisted of bulk RNA (from unsorted whole blood), and chains were unpaired. Points from the study as a whole: Matching with VDJdb favored anti-spike CD8 responses (missing private and CD4 specificities).

The TCR library protocol attached unique molecular identifiers to the individual cDNA molecules. TCRdb analysed the 5' RACE reads with MiXCR anew, one entry per CDR3 protein. The sample lists about 64,000 distinct CDR3 sequences, more than 15% seen once, with approximately 9% in the top ten. From germline, CDR1 is SNHLY and CDR2 FYNNEI. The CDR3 contains 13 residues. The V gene lost 4 bases and the J gene lost 0 bases, with 7 bases spanning the gap. The chain employs TRBV2 and TRBJ2-7, with unresolved D. The clonotype was recovered from an adult who was a healthcare worker with PCR-confirmed SARS-CoV-2 infection or an uninfected control (not recorded which). Sequences were derived from whole blood, sampled at baseline. Written as DNA, the CDR3 is TGTGCCAGCAGTGGGATTCGCTCCTACGAGCAGTACTTC. It yields the protein CASSGIRSYEQYF.